This paragraph covers one TCR beta chain sequence. This CDR3 contains 15 residues. With V trimmed by 4 bases and J by 10 bases, 12 bases remained unmatched. Germline loops: CDR1 SGHRS, CDR2 YFSETQ. This entry is derived from a study of blood T cell repertoires in COVID-19. The study drew participants aged about 18 to 89 years from roughly 25 US areas. Clinical history as reported by participants underpinned cohort assignment. Original handling: Amplified reference gene primers provided the basis for estimating nucleated cell counts. Only in-frame clones appear in the TCRdb table, and some are missing; sequencing was by immunoSEQ multiplex PCR. V and J calls and clone size are copied from that table; D and trimming were computed from the DNA. The table has 150,000 to 200,000 clones, about nine tenths seen once.

The sequence was collected from a woman under 30 who had recovered from COVID-19. This sequence joins TRBV5-1 and TRBJ2-1; 9 positions agree with TRBD2. Sequencing input: PBMCs or T cells enriched from blood (not recorded which). CDR3 protein: CASSVGTSSNWEQFF. CDR3 in DNA: TGCGCCAGCAGCGTCGGGACTAGCTCTAATTGGGAGCAGTTCTTC.